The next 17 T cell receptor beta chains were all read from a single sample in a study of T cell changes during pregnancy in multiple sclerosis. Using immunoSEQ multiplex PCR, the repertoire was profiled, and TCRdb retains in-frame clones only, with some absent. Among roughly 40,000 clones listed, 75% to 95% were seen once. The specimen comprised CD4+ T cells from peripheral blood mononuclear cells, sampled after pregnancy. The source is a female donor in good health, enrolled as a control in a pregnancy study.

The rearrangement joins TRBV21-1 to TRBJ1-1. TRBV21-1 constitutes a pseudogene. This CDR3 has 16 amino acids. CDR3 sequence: CASSKGRRDPAAEAFF. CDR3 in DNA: TGTGCCAGCAGCAAGGGGCGGCGGGATCCGGCCGCTGAAGCTTTCTTT.

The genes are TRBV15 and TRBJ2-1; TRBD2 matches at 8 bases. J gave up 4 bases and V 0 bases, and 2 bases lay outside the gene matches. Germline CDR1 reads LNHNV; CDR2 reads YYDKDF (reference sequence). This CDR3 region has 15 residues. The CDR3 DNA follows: TGTGCCACCAGCAGAGACGGGAGGGCTTACAATGAGCAGTTCTTC. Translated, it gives CATSRDGRAYNEQFF.

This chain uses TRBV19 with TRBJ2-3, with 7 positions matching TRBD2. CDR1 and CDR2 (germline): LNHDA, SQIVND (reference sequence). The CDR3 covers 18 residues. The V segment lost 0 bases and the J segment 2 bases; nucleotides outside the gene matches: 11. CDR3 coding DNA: TGTGCCAGTAGTATAGATCGGGAGAGCGGGACTTACACAGATACGCAGTATTTT. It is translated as CASSIDRESGTYTDTQYF. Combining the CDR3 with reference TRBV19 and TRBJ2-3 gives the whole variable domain DGGITQSPKYLFRKEGQNVTLSCEQNLNHDAMYWYRQDPGQGLRLIYYSQIVNDFQKGDIAEGYSVSREKKESFPLTVTSAQKNPTAFYLCASSIDRESGTYTDTQYFGPGTRLTVL.

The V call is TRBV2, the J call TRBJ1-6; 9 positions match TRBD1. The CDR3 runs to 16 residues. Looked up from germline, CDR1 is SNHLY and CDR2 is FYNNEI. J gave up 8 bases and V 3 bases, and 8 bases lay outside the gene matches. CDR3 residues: CASSDHADRGDSPLHF. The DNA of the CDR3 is TGTGCCAGCAGTGATCACGCGGACAGGGGCGATTCACCCCTCCACTTT.

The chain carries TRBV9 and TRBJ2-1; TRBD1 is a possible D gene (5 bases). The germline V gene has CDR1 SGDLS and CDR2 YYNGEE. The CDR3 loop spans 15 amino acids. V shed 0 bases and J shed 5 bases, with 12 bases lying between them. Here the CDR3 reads CASSVVGGRDNEQFF. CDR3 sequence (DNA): TGTGCCAGCAGCGTAGTAGGTGGCAGGGACAATGAGCAGTTCTTC.

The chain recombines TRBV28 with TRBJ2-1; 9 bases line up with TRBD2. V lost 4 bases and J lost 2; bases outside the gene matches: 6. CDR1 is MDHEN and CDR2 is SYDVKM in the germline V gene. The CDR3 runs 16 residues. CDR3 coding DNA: TGTGCCAGCAGTTCGTTAGCGGGAGAGCCCTACAATGAGCAGTTCTTC. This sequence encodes CASSSLAGEPYNEQFF.

The CDR3 nucleotides are TGTGCCAGCAGCGCGGGGGGGATACCTTCCAATGAGCAGTTCTTC. Translated, it gives CASSAGGIPSNEQFF. The V call is TRBV9, the J call TRBJ2-1; 8 bases map to TRBD2. Germline V gene data show CDR1 as SGDLS and CDR2 as YYNGEE. V was clipped by 3 bases and J by 6 bases; unmatched bases: 8. This CDR3 contains 15 residues.

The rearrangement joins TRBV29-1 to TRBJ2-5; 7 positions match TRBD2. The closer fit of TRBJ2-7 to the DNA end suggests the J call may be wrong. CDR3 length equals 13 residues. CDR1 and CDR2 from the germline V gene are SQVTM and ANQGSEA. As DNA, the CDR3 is TGCAGCGTTGGGGAGGGGATTAGCTACGAGCAGTACTTC. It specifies CSVGEGISYEQYF.

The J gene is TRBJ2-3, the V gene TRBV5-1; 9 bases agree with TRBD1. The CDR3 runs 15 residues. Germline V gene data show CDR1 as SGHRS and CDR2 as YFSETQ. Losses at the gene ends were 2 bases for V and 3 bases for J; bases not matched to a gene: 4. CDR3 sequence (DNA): TGCGCCAGCAGCTTTGGGGACAGGGCTACAGATACGCAGTATTTT. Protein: CASSFGDRATDTQYF.

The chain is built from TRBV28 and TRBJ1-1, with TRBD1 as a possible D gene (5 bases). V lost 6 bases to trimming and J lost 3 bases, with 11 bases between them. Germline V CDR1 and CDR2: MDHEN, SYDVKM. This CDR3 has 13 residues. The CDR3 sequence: CASRPQGDTEAFF. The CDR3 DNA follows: TGTGCCAGCAGACCCCAAGGGGACACTGAAGCTTTCTTT.

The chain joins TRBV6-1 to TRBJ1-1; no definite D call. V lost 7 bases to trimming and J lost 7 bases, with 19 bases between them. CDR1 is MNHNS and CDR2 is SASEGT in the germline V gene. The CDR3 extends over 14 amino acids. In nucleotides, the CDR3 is TGTGCCAGCAAACTCAGGATTTCAGCTTATGAAGCTTTCTTT. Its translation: CASKLRISAYEAFF.

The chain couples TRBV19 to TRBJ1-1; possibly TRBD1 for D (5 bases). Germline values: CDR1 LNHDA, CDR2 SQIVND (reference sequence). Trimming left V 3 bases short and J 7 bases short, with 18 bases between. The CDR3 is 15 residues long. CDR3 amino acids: CASSIPRRVGGEAFF. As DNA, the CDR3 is TGTGCCAGTAGTATCCCTCGCAGGGTCGGCGGTGAAGCTTTCTTT.

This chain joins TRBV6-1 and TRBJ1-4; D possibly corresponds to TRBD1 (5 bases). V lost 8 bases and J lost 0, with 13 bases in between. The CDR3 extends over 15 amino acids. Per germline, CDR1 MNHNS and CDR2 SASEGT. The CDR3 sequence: CASLRRGATNEKLFF. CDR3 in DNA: TGTGCCAGCCTACGGAGGGGTGCAACTAATGAAAAACTGTTTTTT.

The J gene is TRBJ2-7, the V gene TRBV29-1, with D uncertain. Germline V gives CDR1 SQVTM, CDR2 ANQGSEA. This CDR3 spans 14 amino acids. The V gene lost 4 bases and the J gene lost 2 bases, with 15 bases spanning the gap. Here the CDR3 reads CSVAAPGAPYEQYF. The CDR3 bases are TGCAGCGTTGCCGCGCCTGGAGCTCCCTACGAGCAGTACTTC.

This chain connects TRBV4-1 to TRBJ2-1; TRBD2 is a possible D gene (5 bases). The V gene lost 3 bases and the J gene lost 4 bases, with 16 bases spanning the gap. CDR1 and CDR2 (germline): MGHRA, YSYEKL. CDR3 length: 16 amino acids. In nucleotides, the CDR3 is TGCGCCAGCAGCCAGCCAAGGTCGAGGGATTACAATGAGCAGTTCTTC. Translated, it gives CASSQPRSRDYNEQFF.

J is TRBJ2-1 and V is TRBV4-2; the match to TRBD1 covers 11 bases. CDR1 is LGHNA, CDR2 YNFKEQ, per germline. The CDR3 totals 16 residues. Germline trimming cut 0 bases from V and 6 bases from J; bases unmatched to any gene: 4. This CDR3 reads CASSQDPGTGGNEQFF. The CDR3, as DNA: TGTGCCAGCAGCCAAGATCCCGGGACAGGGGGCAATGAGCAGTTCTTC.

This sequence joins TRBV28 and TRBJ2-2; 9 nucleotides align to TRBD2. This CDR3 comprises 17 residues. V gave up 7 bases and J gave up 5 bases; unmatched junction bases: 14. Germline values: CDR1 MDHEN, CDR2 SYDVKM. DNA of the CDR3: TGTGCCAGCACCCGACGGGGGCGGGGGGGCCATACCGGGGAGCTGTTTTTT. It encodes CASTRRGRGGHTGELFF.